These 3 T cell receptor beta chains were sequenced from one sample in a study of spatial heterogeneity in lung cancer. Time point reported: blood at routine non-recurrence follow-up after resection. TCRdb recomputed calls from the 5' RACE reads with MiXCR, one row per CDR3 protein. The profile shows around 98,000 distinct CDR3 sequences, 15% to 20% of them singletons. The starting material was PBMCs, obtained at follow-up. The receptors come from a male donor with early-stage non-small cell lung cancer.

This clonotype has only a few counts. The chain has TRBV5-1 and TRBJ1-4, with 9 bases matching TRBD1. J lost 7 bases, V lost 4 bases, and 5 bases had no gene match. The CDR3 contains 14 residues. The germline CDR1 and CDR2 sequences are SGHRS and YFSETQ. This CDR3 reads CASSGGQGREKLFF. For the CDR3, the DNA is TGCGCCAGCAGCGGGGGACAGGGACGTGAAAAACTGTTTTTT.

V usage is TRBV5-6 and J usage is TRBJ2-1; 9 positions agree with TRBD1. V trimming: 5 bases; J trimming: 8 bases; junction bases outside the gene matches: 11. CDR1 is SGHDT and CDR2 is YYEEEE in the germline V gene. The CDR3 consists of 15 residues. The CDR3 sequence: CASSSPGQGNHEQFF. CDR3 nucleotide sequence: TGTGCCAGCAGTTCACCGGGACAGGGTAATCATGAGCAGTTCTTC.

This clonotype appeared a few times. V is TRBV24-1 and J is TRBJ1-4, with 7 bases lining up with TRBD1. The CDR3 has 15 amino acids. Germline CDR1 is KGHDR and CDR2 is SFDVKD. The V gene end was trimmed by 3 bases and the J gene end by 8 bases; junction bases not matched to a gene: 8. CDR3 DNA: TGTGCCACCAGTGATAGGACAGGAGGAGAAGAAAAACTGTTTTTT. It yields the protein CATSDRTGGEEKLFF.